This T cell receptor (beta chain) was observed in a study of Graves' ophthalmopathy and Graves' hyperthyroidism. Study conclusions and caveats: With a specificity of roughly 72% and a sensitivity of just under 71%, the model predicted ophthalmopathy progression. Among thyroid clonotypes expanded above 0.001 frequency, most also appeared in blood.

At least ten counts were recorded for this clonotype. Its specificity is unknown. Compared with germline, one end of the junction differs, possibly owing to a read error. The study amplified TCR beta CDR3 regions using RNA transcripts. The library came from an HTBI-primed first-round RT-PCR and a second-round multiplex PCR. TCRdb fed the multiplex PCR reads into MiXCR, producing one record per CDR3 protein. Of about 210,000 distinct CDR3 sequences listed, 29% are singletons. Germline values: CDR1 LNHNV, CDR2 YYDKDF (reference sequence). CDR3 size: 13 residues. V is TRBV15 and J is TRBJ2-2; possibly TRBD2 for D (6 bases). Sequencing was carried out using peripheral blood. The receptor's source is a man in his fifties or sixties with Graves' ophthalmopathy. This CDR3 is CATSRAGAGGLFF. Written as DNA, the CDR3 is TGTGCCACCAGCAGAGCCGGGGCCGGGGGGCTGTTTTTT.